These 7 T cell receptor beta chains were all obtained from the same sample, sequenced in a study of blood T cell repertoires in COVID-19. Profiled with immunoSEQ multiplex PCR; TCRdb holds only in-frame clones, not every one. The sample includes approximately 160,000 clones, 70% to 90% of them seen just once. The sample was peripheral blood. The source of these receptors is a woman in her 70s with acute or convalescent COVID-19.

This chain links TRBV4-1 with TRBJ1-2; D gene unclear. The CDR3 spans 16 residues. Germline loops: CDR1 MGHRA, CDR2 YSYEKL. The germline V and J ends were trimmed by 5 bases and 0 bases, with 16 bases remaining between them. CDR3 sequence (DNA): TGCGCCAGCAGCTTCCGTCCGGTCGCTCCTAACTATGGCTACACCTTC. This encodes CASSFRPVAPNYGYTF.

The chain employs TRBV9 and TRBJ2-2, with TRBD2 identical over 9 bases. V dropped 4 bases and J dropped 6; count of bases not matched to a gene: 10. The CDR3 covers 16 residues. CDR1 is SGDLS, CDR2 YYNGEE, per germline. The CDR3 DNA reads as TGTGCCAGCAGCCCGCGGGAGGGGAATTTAGCCGGGGAGCTGTTTTTT. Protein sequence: CASSPREGNLAGELFF.

The CDR3 DNA follows: TGTGCCAGCAGCCGATACTCAGGGGGCTCAGAAGCTTTCTTT. This sequence encodes CASSRYSGGSEAFF. The genes are TRBV14 and TRBJ1-1; TRBD1 matches at 8 bases. Germline values: CDR1 SGHDN, CDR2 FVKESK. Losses at the gene ends were 4 bases for V and 8 bases for J; bases not matched to a gene: 9. CDR3 length: 14 residues.

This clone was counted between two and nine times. DNA for the CDR3: TGTGCCAGCAGCGTGGGGCACTCTGGAAACACCATATATTTT. Its protein product is CASSVGHSGNTIYF. The rearrangement joins TRBV7-2 to TRBJ1-3, with TRBD1 as a possible D gene (5 bases). Germline V lookup: CDR1 SGHTA, CDR2 FQGNSA. Trimming shortened V by 5 bases and J by 0 bases, and 8 bases separated the two germline ends. This CDR3 has 14 residues. The whole variable domain, filled in from reference TRBV7-2 and TRBJ1-3, reads GAGVSQSPSNKVTEKGKDVELRCDPISGHTALYWYRQSLGQGLEFLIYFQGNSAPDKSGLPSDRFSAERTGGSVSTLTIQRTQQEDSAVYLCASSVGHSGNTIYFGEGSWLTVV.

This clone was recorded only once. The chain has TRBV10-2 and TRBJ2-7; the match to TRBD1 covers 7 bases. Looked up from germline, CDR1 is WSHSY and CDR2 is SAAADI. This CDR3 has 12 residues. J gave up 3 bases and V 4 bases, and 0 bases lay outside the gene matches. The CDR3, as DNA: TGCGCCAGCAGTGGACAGGGCTACGAGCAGTACTTC. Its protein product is CASSGQGYEQYF.

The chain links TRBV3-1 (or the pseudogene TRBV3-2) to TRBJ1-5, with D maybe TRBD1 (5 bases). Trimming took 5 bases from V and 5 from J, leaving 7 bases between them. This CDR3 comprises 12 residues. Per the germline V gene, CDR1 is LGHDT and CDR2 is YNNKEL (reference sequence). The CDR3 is CASSIGDQPQHF. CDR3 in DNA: TGTGCCAGCAGCATAGGGGATCAGCCCCAGCATTTT.

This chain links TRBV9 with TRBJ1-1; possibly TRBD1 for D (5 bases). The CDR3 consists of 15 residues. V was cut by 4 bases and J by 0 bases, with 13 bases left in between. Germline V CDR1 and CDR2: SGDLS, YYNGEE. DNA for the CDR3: TGTGCCAGCAGCCCGAACCCAGGGATGAACACTGAAGCTTTCTTT. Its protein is CASSPNPGMNTEAFF.